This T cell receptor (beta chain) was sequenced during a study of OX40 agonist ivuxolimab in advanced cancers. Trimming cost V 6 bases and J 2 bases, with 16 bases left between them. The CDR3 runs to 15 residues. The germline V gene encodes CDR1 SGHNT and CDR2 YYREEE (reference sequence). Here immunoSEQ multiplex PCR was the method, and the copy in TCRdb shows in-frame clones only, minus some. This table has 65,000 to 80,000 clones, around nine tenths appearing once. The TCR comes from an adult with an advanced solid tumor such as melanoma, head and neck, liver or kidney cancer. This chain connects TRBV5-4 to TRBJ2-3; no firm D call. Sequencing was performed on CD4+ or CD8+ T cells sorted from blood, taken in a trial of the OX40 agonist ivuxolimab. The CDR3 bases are TGTGCCAGCAAGAAGGCACTGGAGTCCACAGATACGCAGTATTTT. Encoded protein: CASKKALESTDTQYF.